This entry is about one T cell receptor beta chain. Antigen: not known. The PCR employed 60 Vbeta primers together with 13 Jbeta primers. The method was immunoSEQ multiplex PCR; TCRdb's version includes in-frame clones alone and lacks a portion of them. This table holds some 150,000 clones, around 66% found once. This sample is part of a study of cytomegalovirus exposure and HLA in healthy donors. Study conclusions and caveats: The study labeled 150 or so TCR beta chains cytomegalovirus-associated. In vitro testing confirmed a few CMV-associated chains as specific for CMV antigens. Relative to equally common others, HLA-associated TCR beta chains showed greater clonal expansion in a later analysis.

Healthy donors of bone marrow made up the group. Germline V gene sequence: CDR1 MNHNS, CDR2 SASEGT. The CDR3 is 11 amino acids. Trimming removed 7 bases from V and 2 bases from J, with 6 bases in between. The J gene is TRBJ2-7, the V gene TRBV6-1, with D unresolved. Sample: PBMCs. The receptor's source is a woman aged 25 to 39 in good health and CMV-seropositive. DNA for the CDR3: TGTGCCAGCACTAGAACCTACGAGCAGTACTTC. It translates to CASTRTYEQYF.